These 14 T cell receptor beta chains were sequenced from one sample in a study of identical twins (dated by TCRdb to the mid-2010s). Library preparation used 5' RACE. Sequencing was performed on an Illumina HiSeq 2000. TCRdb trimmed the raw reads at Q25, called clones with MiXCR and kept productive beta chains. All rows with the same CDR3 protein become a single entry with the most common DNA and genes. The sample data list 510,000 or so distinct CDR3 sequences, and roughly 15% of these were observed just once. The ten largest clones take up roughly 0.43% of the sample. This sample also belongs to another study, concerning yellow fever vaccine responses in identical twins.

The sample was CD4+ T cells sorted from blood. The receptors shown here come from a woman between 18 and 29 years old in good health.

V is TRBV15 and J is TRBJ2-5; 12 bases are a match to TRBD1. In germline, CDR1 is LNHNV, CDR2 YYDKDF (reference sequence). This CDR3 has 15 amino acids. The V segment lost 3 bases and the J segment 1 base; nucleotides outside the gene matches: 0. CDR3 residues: CATSRGQGAQETQYF. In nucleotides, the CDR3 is TGTGCCACCAGCAGGGGACAGGGGGCCCAAGAGACCCAGTACTTC.

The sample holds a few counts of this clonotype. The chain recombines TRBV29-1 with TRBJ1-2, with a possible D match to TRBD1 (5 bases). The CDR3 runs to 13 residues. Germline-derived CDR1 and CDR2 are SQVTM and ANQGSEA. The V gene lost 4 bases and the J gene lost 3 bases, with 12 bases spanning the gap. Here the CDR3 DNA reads TGCAGCGTTGGGGGCTTTAGGGACTATGGCTACACCTTC. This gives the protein CSVGGFRDYGYTF. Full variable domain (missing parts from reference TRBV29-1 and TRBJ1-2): SAVISQKPSRDICQRGTSLTIQCQVDSQVTMMFWYRQQPGQSLTLIATANQGSEATYESGFVIDKFPISRPNLTFSTLTVSNMSPEDSSIYLCSVGGFRDYGYTFGSGTRLTVV.

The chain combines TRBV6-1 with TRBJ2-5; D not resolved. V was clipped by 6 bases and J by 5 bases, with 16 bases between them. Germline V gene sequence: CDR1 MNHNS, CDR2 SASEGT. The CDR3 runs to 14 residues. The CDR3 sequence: CASSPLGPGETQYF. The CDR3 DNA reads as TGTGCCAGCAGCCCGCTAGGGCCCGGCGAGACCCAGTACTTC.

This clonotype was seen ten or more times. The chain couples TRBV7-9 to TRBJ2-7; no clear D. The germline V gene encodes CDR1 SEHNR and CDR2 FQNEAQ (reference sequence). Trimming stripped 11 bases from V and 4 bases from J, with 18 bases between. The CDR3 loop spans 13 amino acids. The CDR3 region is CAPSAISRYEQYF. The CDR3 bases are TGTGCCCCTAGTGCGATCAGCCGGTACGAGCAGTACTTC.

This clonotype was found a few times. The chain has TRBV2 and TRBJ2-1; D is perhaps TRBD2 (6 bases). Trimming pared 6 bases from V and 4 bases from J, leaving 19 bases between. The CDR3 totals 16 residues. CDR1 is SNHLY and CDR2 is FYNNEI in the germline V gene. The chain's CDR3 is CASSGGGGPPYNEQFF. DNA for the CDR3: TGTGCCAGCAGCGGGGGAGGCGGTCCTCCATACAATGAGCAGTTCTTC.

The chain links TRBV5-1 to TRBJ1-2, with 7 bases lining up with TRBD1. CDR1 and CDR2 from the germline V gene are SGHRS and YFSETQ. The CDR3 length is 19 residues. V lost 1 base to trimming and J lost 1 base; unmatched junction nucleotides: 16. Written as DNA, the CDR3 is TGCGCCAGCAGCTTGAGGGGGCGACAGGCGACTTTGAGTAACTATGGCTACACCTTC. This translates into CASSLRGRQATLSNYGYTF.

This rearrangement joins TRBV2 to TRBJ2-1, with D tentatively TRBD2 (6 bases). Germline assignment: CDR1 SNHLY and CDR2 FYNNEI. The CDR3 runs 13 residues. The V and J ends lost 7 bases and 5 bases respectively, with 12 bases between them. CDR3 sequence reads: CASTLDYNNEQFF. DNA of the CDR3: TGTGCCAGCACGCTGGACTATAACAATGAGCAGTTCTTC.

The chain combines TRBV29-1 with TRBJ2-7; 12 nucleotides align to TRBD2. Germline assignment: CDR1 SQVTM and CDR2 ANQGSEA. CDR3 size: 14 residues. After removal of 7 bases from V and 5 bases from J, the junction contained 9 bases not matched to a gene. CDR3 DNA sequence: TGCAGCGGCCTGACTAGCGGGAGCATGAACGAGCAGTACTTC. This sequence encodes CSGLTSGSMNEQYF.

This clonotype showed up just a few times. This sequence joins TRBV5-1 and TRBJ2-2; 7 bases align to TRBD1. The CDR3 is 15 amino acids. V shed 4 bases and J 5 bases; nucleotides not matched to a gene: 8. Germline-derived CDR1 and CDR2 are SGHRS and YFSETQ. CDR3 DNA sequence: TGCGCCAGCAGCATTGAGGGGGCGCGAACCGGGGAGCTGTTTTTT. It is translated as CASSIEGARTGELFF.

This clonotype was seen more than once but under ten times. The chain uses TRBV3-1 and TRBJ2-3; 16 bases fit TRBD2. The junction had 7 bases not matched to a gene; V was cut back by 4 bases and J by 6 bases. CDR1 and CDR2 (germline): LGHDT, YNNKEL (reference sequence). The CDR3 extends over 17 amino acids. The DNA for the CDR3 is TGTGCCAGCAGCCCCGGGACTAGCGGGAGGGCCTCGGATACGCAGTATTTT. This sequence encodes CASSPGTSGRASDTQYF.

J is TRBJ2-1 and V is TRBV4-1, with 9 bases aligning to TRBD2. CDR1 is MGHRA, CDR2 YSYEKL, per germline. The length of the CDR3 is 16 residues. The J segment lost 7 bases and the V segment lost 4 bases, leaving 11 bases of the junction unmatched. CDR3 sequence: CASSRQGSGSINEQFF. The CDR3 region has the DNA TGCGCCAGCAGCCGACAGGGTAGCGGGAGTATAAATGAGCAGTTCTTC.

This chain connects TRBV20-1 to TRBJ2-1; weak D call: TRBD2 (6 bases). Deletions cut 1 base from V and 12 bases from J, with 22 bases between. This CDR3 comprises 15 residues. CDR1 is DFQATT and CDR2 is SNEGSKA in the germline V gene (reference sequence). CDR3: CSARAAASVNLRQFF. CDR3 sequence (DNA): TGCAGTGCTAGAGCAGCGGCTAGCGTGAATTTGCGGCAGTTCTTC.

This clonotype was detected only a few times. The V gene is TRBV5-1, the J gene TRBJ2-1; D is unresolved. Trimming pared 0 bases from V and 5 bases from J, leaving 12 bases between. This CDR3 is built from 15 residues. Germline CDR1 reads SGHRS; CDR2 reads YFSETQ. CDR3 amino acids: CASSLVVDHNNEQFF. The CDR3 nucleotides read TGCGCCAGCAGCTTGGTTGTGGACCATAACAATGAGCAGTTCTTC.

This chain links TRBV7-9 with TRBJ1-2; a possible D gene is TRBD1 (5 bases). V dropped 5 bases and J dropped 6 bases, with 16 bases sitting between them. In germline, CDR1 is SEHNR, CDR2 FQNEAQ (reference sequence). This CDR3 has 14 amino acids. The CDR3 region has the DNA TGTGCCAGCAGCCGTATGGGGGGTCGTCATGGCTACACCTTC. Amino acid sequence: CASSRMGGRHGYTF.